This T cell receptor (beta chain) was captured in a study of T cells in tuberculosis. On the study more broadly: CD1B tetramers identified T cells specific for mycobacterial lipid GMM.

Cells were sorted from thawed PBMC rested overnight and stained with GMM-loaded CD1B tetramer, viability dye and anti-CD3. C32 glucose monomycolate from Rhodococcus equi was loaded onto the CD1B tetramers. V was shortened by 0 bases and J by 3 bases, with 9 bases between the two germline ends. Germline V gene sequence: CDR1 SGHNT, CDR2 YYREEE (reference sequence). The CDR3 contains 15 residues. This table comes from immunoSEQ multiplex PCR, and its TCRdb copy is limited to in-frame clones, with some not included. The data hold tens of thousands of clones, with approximately 90% observed a single time.

The chain recombines TRBV5-4 with TRBJ2-2; no definite D call. The sequenced sample was CD1b-GMM tetramer-negative cells sorted from PBMCs. This receptor was taken from an adult woman with latent tuberculosis. The CDR3 is CASSLDPYHTGELFF. CDR3 in DNA: TGTGCCAGCAGCTTGGATCCGTATCACACCGGGGAGCTGTTTTTT.